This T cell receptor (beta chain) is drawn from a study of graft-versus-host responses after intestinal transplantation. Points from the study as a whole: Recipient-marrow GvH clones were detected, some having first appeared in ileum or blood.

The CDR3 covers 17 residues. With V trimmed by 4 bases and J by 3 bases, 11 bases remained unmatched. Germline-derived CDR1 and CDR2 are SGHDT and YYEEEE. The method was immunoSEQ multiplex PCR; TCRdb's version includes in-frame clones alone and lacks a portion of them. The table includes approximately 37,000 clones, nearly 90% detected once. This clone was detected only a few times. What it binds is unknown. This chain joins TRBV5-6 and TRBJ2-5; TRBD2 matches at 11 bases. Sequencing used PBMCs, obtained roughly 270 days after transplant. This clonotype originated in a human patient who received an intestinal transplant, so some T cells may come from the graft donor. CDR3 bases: TGTGCCAGCAGCCCGAAGTTAGCGGGGGGGGTTGAAGAGACCCAGTACTTC. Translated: CASSPKLAGGVEETQYF.